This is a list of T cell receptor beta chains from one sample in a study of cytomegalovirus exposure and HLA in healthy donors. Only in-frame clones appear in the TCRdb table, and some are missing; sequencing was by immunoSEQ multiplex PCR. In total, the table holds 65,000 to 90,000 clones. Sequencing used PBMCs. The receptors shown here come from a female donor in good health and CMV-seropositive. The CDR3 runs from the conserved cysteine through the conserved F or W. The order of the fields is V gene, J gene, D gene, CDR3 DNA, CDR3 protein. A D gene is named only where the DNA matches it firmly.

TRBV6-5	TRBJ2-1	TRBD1	TGTGCCAGCAGTTACTCCTCGGACAGGGGGGTTAATGAGCAGTTCTTC	CASSYSSDRGVNEQFF
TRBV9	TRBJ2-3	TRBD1	TGTGCCAGCAGCGTCCGACAGGGGACAACAGATACGCAGTATTTT	CASSVRQGTTDTQYF
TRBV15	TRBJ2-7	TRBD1	TGTGCCACCAGCAGAGAGGGACAGGAAAGCGCCTACGAGCAGTACTTC	CATSREGQESAYEQYF
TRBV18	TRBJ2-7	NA	TGTGCCAGCTCACCACTCGGTGAGTCCTACGAGCAGTACTTC	CASSPLGESYEQYF
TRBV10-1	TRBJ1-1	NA	TGCGCCAGCAGTCCCATGACGAGGGAGAACACTGAAGCTTTCTTT	CASSPMTRENTEAFF
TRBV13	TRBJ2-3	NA	TGTGCCAGCAGAACATGGGAACGGGGGTTCACAGATACGCAGTATTTT	CASRTWERGFTDTQYF
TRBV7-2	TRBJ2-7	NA	TGTGCCAGCAACCAGCGGTCCTCCTACGAGCAGTACTTC	CASNQRSSYEQYF
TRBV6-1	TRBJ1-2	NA	TGTGCCAGCAGAAGCTCAGGGGAAGGTTATGGCTACACCTTC	CASRSSGEGYGYTF
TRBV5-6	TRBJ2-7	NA	TGTGCCAGCAGGAGGGGGTCCTACGAGCAGTACTTC	CASRRGSYEQYF
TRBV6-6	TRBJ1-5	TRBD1	TGTGCCAGCAGTGGCCAGGGGGCAGGCAATCAGCCCCAGCATTTT	CASSGQGAGNQPQHF
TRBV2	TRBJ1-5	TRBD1	TGTGCCAGCAGTGAGGCACAGGGGAGCAATCAGCCCCAGCATTTT	CASSEAQGSNQPQHF
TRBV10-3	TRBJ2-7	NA	TGTGCCATCGCCCCTCGACAGAGCTCCTACGAGCAGTACTTC	CAIAPRQSSYEQYF
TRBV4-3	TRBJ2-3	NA	TGCGCCAGCAGCCAAGAATTAGCTGCAGATACGCAGTATTTT	CASSQELAADTQYF
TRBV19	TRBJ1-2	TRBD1	TGTGCCAGTAGTATCGCAACAGGGGTTGACTATGGCTACACCTTC	CASSIATGVDYGYTF
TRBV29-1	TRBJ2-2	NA	TGCAGCGTCGGAGCCGCTGGGGGCTCCGGGGAGCTGTTTTTT	CSVGAAGGSGELFF
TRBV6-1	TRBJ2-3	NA	TGTGCCAGCATGGGACTGCTCACAGATACGCAGTATTTT	CASMGLLTDTQYF
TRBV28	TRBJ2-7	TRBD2	TGTGCCAGCAGTTTTGTCCTAGCGGGAGCTTACGAGCAGTACTTC	CASSFVLAGAYEQYF
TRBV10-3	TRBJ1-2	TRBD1	TGTGCCATCAGTGTCGGACAGGGTGATTTTGGCTACACCTTC	CAISVGQGDFGYTF
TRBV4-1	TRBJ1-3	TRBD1	TGCGCCAGCAGCCTTCAGGGGGCGGTCAGAAACACCATATATTTT	CASSLQGAVRNTIYF
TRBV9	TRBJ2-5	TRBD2	TGTGCCAGCAGCGTAGCCGCTAGCGGGGGGGCCGGAGAGACCCAGTACTTC	CASSVAASGGAGETQYF
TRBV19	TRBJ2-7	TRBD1	TGTGCCAGTACCCCGGGACAGGGGGGTGAGCAGTACTTC	CASTPGQGGEQYF
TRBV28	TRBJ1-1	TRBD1	TGTGCCAGCAGTTTACCATTGACAGGGCGGAGTGAAGCTTTCTTT	CASSLPLTGRSEAFF
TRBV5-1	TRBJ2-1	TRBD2	TGCGCCAGCGCAAGGACTAGCCGGATGAACAATGAGCAGTTCTTC	CASARTSRMNNEQFF
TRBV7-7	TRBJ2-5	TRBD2	TGTGCTAGCAGCTTAAGTCCGGGAGGTCAAGAGACCCAGTACTTC	CASSLSPGGQETQYF
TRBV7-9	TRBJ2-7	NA	TGTGCCAGCAGCCACGGGCAGGGGCGGACCTACGAGCAGTACTTC	CASSHGQGRTYEQYF
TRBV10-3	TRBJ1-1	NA	TGTGCCATCAGTGAAAAGGCAGGGAACACTGAAGCTTTCTTT	CAISEKAGNTEAFF
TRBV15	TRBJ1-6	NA	TGTGCCACCAGCAGAGGCGAGGTAAATTCACCCCTCCACTTT	CATSRGEVNSPLHF
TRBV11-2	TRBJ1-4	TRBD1	TGTGCCAGCAGCCCTTGGAGGACAGGGGATGAAAAACTGTTTTTT	CASSPWRTGDEKLFF
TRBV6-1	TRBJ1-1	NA	TGTGCCAGCCGACTGCAGGGAAACACTGAAGCTTTCTTT	CASRLQGNTEAFF
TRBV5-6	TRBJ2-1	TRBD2	TGTGCCAGCAGCTTGATGACTAGCGGATCCTACAATGAGCAGTTCTTC	CASSLMTSGSYNEQFF
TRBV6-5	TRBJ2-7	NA	TGTGCCAGCAGTTACGCTTTCCAGGGCGCCTACGAGCAGTACTTC	CASSYAFQGAYEQYF
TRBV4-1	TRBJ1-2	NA	TGCGCCAGCAGCCAACTACAGACAGGAGGCTACACCTTC	CASSQLQTGGYTF
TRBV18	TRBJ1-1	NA	TGTGCCAGCTCACCACCACGAGGGACACTTTACACTGAAGCTTTCTTT	CASSPPRGTLYTEAFF
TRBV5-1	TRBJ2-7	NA	TGCGCCAGCAGCAAGGGCGGGGTAACCTACGAGCAGTACTTC	CASSKGGVTYEQYF
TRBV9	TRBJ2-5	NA	TGTGCCAGCAGCGGTTCCTTAGGGGGGGCAGAGACCCAGTACTTC	CASSGSLGGAETQYF
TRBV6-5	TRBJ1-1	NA	TGTGCCAGCAGTTACTCGATCTCTCCGGGGGGCACTGAAGCTTTCTTT	CASSYSISPGGTEAFF
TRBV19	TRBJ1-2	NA	TGTGCCAGTAGTCAGGGGCCATATGGCTACACCTTC	CASSQGPYGYTF
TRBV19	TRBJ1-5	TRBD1	TGTGCCAGTAACCGAGGGACAGTCAACAATCAGCCCCAGCATTTT	CASNRGTVNNQPQHF
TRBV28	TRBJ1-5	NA	TGTGCCAGCTGTCGGGCGGGGGCCCGCAATCAGCCCCAGCATTTT	CASCRAGARNQPQHF
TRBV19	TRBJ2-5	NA	TGTGCCAGTAGTATTAGTCGGGATGAGACCCAGTACTTC	CASSISRDETQYF
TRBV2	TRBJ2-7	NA	TGTGCCAGCATTCGCTCCTACGAGCAGTACTTC	CASIRSYEQYF
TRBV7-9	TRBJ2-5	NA	TGTGCCAGCAGCTTATATACGGGAGTGGAGACCCAGTACTTC	CASSLYTGVETQYF
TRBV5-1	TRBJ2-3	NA	TGCGCCAGCAGCCCGGAGGGGCGGGATACGCAGTATTTT	CASSPEGRDTQYF
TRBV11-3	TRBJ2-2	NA	TGTGCCAGCAGCTTACAGCGTACCGGGGAGCTGTTTTTT	CASSLQRTGELFF
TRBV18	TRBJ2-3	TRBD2	TGTGCCAGCTCACTGTCTTGGCGGGAGCCCACAGATACGCAGTATTTT	CASSLSWREPTDTQYF
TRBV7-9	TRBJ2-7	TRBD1	TGTGCCAGCAGCGGCCCGGGACAGACTACCTACGAGCAGTACTTC	CASSGPGQTTYEQYF
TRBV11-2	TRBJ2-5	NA	TGTGCCAGCAGCTCGCCTGGGCTAGCCCGGACCCAGTACTTC	CASSSPGLARTQYF
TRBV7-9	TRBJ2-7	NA	TGTGCCAGCAGCTTAGGGGCTGAGCAGTACTTC	CASSLGAEQYF
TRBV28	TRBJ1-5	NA	TGTGCCAGCAGTTTAGGAGGTGACAATCGGCCCCAGCATTTT	CASSLGGDNRPQHF
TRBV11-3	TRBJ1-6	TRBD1	TGTGCCAGCAGCGAGGGACAGGGGGCTTGGTCACCCCTCCACTTT	CASSEGQGAWSPLHF
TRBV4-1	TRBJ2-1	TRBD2	TGCGCCAGCAGCCAAGGATCCCCAGCGGGGTTAGTTTACAATGAGCAGTTCTTC	CASSQGSPAGLVYNEQFF
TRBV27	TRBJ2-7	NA	TGTGCCAGCGGCCACAGGGTAAGGCAGTACTTC	CASGHRVRQYF
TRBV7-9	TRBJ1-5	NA	TGTGCCAGCAGCTTAACAGGGTCCAATCAGCCCCAGCATTTT	CASSLTGSNQPQHF
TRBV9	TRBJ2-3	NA	TGTGCCAGCAGCGTAGGCTATCGAAGCACAGATACGCAGTATTTT	CASSVGYRSTDTQYF
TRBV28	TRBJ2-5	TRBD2	TGTGCCATCACGGGGGGGGATAAAGAGACCCAGTACTTC	CAITGGDKETQYF
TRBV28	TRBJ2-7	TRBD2	TGTGCCAGCACCTCCTCGGGGGGGTCCTACGAGCAGTACTTC	CASTSSGGSYEQYF
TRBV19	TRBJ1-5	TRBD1	TGTGCCAGTAGTACTTGGGACAGGGGGCGAACCGGCAATCAGCCCCAGCATTTT	CASSTWDRGRTGNQPQHF
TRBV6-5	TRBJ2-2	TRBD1	TGTGCCAGCAGCCTGGGACAGGGGCACACCGGGGAGCTGTTTTTT	CASSLGQGHTGELFF
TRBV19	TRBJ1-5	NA	TGTGCCAGTAGTATCCGTAGTAGCAATCAGCCCCAGCATTTT	CASSIRSSNQPQHF
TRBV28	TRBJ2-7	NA	TGTGCCAGCAGGTTGGGGGGTTTTGGCGAGCAGTACTTC	CASRLGGFGEQYF